These 30 T cell receptor beta chains came from one sample sequenced in a study of blood T cell repertoires in COVID-19. Some clones are missing from TCRdb's copy, which holds only in-frame ones; the method was immunoSEQ multiplex PCR. Here the sample spans approximately 230,000 clones, 82% being singletons. The sequenced sample was peripheral blood. The receptor set was obtained from a woman older than 75 with active or convalescent COVID-19.

This clone has just a few counts. The chain carries TRBV9 and TRBJ2-4, with TRBD1 matching over 9 bases. Germline CDR1 is SGDLS and CDR2 is YYNGEE. The V gene end was trimmed by 3 bases and the J gene end by 8 bases; junction bases not matched to a gene: 9. This CDR3 is 15 amino acids long. The CDR3 here is CASSATGTGYHIQYF. The CDR3 bases are TGTGCCAGCAGCGCAACCGGGACAGGGTATCACATTCAGTACTTC.

The gene calls are TRBV7-6 and TRBJ2-2; 8 positions match TRBD2. V trimming: 2 bases; J trimming: 5 bases; junction bases outside the gene matches: 10. The germline V gene encodes CDR1 SGHVS and CDR2 FNYEAQ. The CDR3 is 17 residues long. CDR3 sequence reads: CASSLMTSAQGTGELFF. The CDR3 DNA reads as TGTGCCAGCAGCTTAATGACTAGCGCCCAAGGGACCGGGGAGCTGTTTTTT.

The V gene is TRBV7-2, the J gene TRBJ1-2, with D maybe TRBD1 (5 bases). The germline gives CDR1 SGHTA, CDR2 FQGNSA. The CDR3 runs 13 residues. V gave up 5 bases and J gave up 3 bases, with 10 bases separating them. The CDR3 protein is CASSPDRDYGYTF. The CDR3 DNA reads as TGTGCCAGCAGCCCCGACAGAGACTATGGCTACACCTTC.

This clone was picked up one time. The chain couples TRBV5-8 to TRBJ1-5; D call uncertain. Germline CDR1 SGHTS, CDR2 YDEGEE. This CDR3 spans 13 amino acids. V lost 1 base, J lost 5 bases, and 7 bases lay in between. The CDR3 DNA sequence: TGTGCCAGCAGCTTGTCCAGATATCAGCCCCAGCATTTT. It encodes CASSLSRYQPQHF.

The J gene is TRBJ2-7, the V gene TRBV5-1; D ambiguous. The length of the CDR3 is 14 residues. Germline V gives CDR1 SGHRS, CDR2 YFSETQ. V lost 4 bases and J lost 5, with 16 bases in between. The CDR3 here is CASSPGLSANEQYF. The CDR3 nucleotides read TGCGCCAGCAGCCCGGGTCTCTCGGCGAACGAGCAGTACTTC. Looking up the rest from reference TRBV5-1 and TRBJ2-7 gives the full variable domain: KAGVTQTPRYLIKTRGQQVTLSCSPISGHRSVSWYQQTPGQGLQFLFEYFSETQRNKGNFPGRFSGRQFSNSRSEMNVSTLELGDSALYLCASSPGLSANEQYFGPGTRLTVT.

This clone was seen once. V and J are TRBV10-1 and TRBJ2-3; 8 bases are shared with TRBD2. Germline CDR1 WNHNN, CDR2 SYGVQD (reference sequence). Trimming removed 4 bases from V and 0 bases from J; junction bases left unmatched: 6. The CDR3 is 16 amino acids. The CDR3, as DNA: TGCGCCAGCAGTGCTCCGCGGGGGGTCAGCACAGATACGCAGTATTTT. Translation: CASSAPRGVSTDTQYF.

This chain connects TRBV12-3 or TRBV12-4 to TRBJ2-1; 7 bases fit TRBD1. This CDR3 spans 13 amino acids. J gave up 3 bases and V 8 bases, and 4 bases lay outside the gene matches. The CDR3 protein is CASRQGYYNEQFF. For the CDR3, the DNA is TGTGCCAGCCGACAGGGCTACTACAATGAGCAGTTCTTC.

In this sample, this clone turned up once. The chain employs TRBV9 and TRBJ2-5; TRBD1 matches at 9 bases. The CDR3 is 14 amino acids. Germline loops: CDR1 SGDLS, CDR2 YYNGEE. V lost 4 bases, J lost 5 bases, and 6 bases stayed unmatched. CDR3 nucleotides: TGTGCCAGCAGCCCGAGGACAGGGGTGGAGACCCAGTACTTC. As protein: CASSPRTGVETQYF.

The rearrangement links TRBV28 to TRBJ1-5, with TRBD1 identical over 9 bases. Germline V gene data show CDR1 as MDHEN and CDR2 as SYDVKM. CDR3 size: 17 residues. V lost 7 bases, J lost 3 bases, and 13 bases stayed unmatched. The CDR3 loop is CASIPFEGTGFNQPQHF. The CDR3 DNA reads TGTGCCAGCATTCCATTCGAGGGGACAGGGTTCAATCAGCCCCAGCATTTT.

The V gene is TRBV29-1, the J gene TRBJ1-4; 7 bases fit TRBD1. The CDR3 has 14 residues. The trim removed 7 bases at V and 5 bases at J, leaving 10 bases unmatched. Per germline, CDR1 SQVTM and CDR2 ANQGSEA. CDR3 in amino acids: CSAQTGNVNEKLFF. In DNA, the CDR3 is TGCAGCGCACAGACAGGGAACGTAAATGAAAAACTGTTTTTT.

This clone came up a few times. This chain links TRBV15 with TRBJ1-3; no firm D call. Germline CDR1 LNHNV, CDR2 YYDKDF (reference sequence). The CDR3 runs 14 residues. V lost 3 bases and J 4 bases, leaving 10 bases between the germline ends. The CDR3 bases are TGTGCCACCAGCAGTATGAGCTCCGGAAACACCATATATTTT. This codes for CATSSMSSGNTIYF.

This clone was seen a handful of times. The chain is built from TRBV5-1 and TRBJ2-3; D not resolved. Germline V gives CDR1 SGHRS, CDR2 YFSETQ. This CDR3 contains 14 residues. Trimming left V 2 bases short and J 1 base short, with 8 bases between. CDR3 in DNA: TGCGCCAGCAGCTTCCGACAAGGCACAGATACGCAGTATTTT. Protein: CASSFRQGTDTQYF.

This chain links TRBV28 with TRBJ1-3; D is ambiguous. Germline lookup yields CDR1 MDHEN and CDR2 SYDVKM. CDR3 length equals 13 residues. The V end lost 1 base, the J end lost 4 bases, and 5 bases lay between the germline ends. CDR3 sequence (DNA): TGTGCCAGCAGTTTATTCGGGGGAAACACCATATATTTT. It codes for CASSLFGGNTIYF.

The J gene is TRBJ1-3, the V gene TRBV9, with 7 positions matching TRBD1. V lost 0 bases and J lost 0; bases outside the gene matches: 6. The CDR3 runs to 17 residues. The germline V gene encodes CDR1 SGDLS and CDR2 YYNGEE. CDR3 nucleotides: TGTGCCAGCAGCGTAGGTGGGACAGCGAACTCTGGAAACACCATATATTTT. It encodes CASSVGGTANSGNTIYF.

The gene calls are TRBV5-4 and TRBJ2-7; possible D gene TRBD1, 6 bases. The CDR3 loop spans 12 amino acids. The germline V gene has CDR1 SGHNT and CDR2 YYREEE (reference sequence). Trimming removed 3 bases from V and 6 bases from J, with 10 bases in between. In DNA, the CDR3 is TGTGCCAGCAGCTCACAGGGTAGCGAGCAGTACTTC. Translating it yields CASSSQGSEQYF.

This chain uses TRBV4-2 with TRBJ1-5; 7 bases agree with TRBD1. The V gene end was trimmed by 0 bases and the J gene end by 2 bases; junction bases not matched to a gene: 10. CDR1 and CDR2 (germline): LGHNA, YNFKEQ. This CDR3 spans 18 amino acids. The CDR3 reads CASSQDVTGPFGNQPQHF. CDR3 DNA: TGTGCCAGCAGCCAAGATGTGACAGGGCCGTTTGGCAATCAGCCCCAGCATTTT.

This sequence joins TRBV6-2 or TRBV6-3 and TRBJ2-2; D perhaps matches TRBD1 (6 bases). Germline V CDR1 and CDR2: MNHEY, SVGEGT. The germline V and J ends were trimmed by 5 bases and 7 bases, with 20 bases remaining between them. The length of the CDR3 is 16 residues. Here the CDR3 DNA reads TGTGCCAGCAGTAGGTGGGACATATCATCGCGCGGGGAGCTGTTTTTT. Amino acid sequence: CASSRWDISSRGELFF.

CDR3 DNA sequence: TGTGCCAGCAGCCCGCCTCGAGTCGGGATAACTGAAGCTTTCTTT. It codes for CASSPPRVGITEAFF. The chain uses TRBV7-8 and TRBJ1-1, with no clear D. There are 15 residues in the CDR3. Trimming took 5 bases from V and 5 from J, leaving 18 bases between them. Germline V gene lookup returns CDR1 SGHVS and CDR2 FQNEAQ.

The gene calls are TRBV9 and TRBJ1-3; tentatively, D is TRBD1 (5 bases). The CDR3 loop spans 16 amino acids. CDR1 and CDR2 (germline): SGDLS, YYNGEE. V dropped 4 bases and J dropped 0 bases, with 14 bases sitting between them. The chain's CDR3 is CASSLGTGTSGNTIYF. In DNA form, the CDR3 reads TGTGCCAGCAGCTTAGGAACAGGAACCTCTGGAAACACCATATATTTT. Variable domain in full (rest from reference TRBV9 and TRBJ1-3): DSGVTQTPKHLITATGQRVTLRCSPRSGDLSVYWYQQSLDQGLQFLIQYYNGEERAKGNILERFSAQQFPDLHSELNLSSLELGDSALYFCASSLGTGTSGNTIYFGEGSWLTVV.

In its sample, this clone was seen a few times. The identical CDR3 is also encoded by other nucleotide sequences in the sample. The gene calls are TRBV18 and TRBJ1-6, with D uncertain. The CDR3 runs to 13 residues. Germline assignment: CDR1 KGHSH and CDR2 LQKENI. Trimming cost V 3 bases and J 7 bases, with 7 bases left between them. This CDR3 is CASSPAGNSPLHF. The CDR3 DNA reads TGTGCCAGCTCACCTGCGGGCAATTCACCCCTCCACTTT.

The chain uses TRBV19 and TRBJ1-6; the D gene is possibly TRBD1 (5 bases). The CDR3 has 15 residues. Germline values: CDR1 LNHDA, CDR2 SQIVND (reference sequence). V was trimmed by 4 bases and J by 6 bases, leaving 13 bases between them. The CDR3 reads CASSTAGRANSPLHF. DNA for the CDR3: TGTGCCAGTAGTACGGCAGGGCGAGCTAATTCACCCCTCCACTTT. The full variable domain, completed using reference TRBV19 and TRBJ1-6, is DGGITQSPKYLFRKEGQNVTLSCEQNLNHDAMYWYRQDPGQGLRLIYYSQIVNDFQKGDIAEGYSVSREKKESFPLTVTSAQKNPTAFYLCASSTAGRANSPLHFGNGTRLTVT.

The gene calls are TRBV28 and TRBJ2-3; 9 bases map to TRBD2. This CDR3 has 15 amino acids. Trimming removed 7 bases from V and 3 bases from J; junction bases left unmatched: 8. Per germline, CDR1 MDHEN and CDR2 SYDVKM. The CDR3 region has the DNA TGTGCCAGCACTCCTGGCGGGAGGGCAACAGATACGCAGTATTTT. It is translated as CASTPGGRATDTQYF.

This rearrangement joins TRBV5-1 to TRBJ1-5; D remains unclear. Germline V CDR1 and CDR2: SGHRS, YFSETQ. Trimming stripped 0 bases from V and 4 bases from J, with 5 bases between. This CDR3 comprises 13 residues. CDR3 loop: CASSLDPNQPQHF. The CDR3 DNA sequence: TGCGCCAGCAGCTTGGATCCAAATCAGCCCCAGCATTTT. The full variable domain, in which reference TRBV5-1 and TRBJ1-5 provide the parts outside the CDR3, is KAGVTQTPRYLIKTRGQQVTLSCSPISGHRSVSWYQQTPGQGLQFLFEYFSETQRNKGNFPGRFSGRQFSNSRSEMNVSTLELGDSALYLCASSLDPNQPQHFGDGTRLSIL.

The V gene is TRBV2, the J gene TRBJ2-7; D call uncertain. Trimming shortened V by 3 bases and J by 2 bases, and 5 bases separated the two germline ends. This CDR3 comprises 12 residues. Germline V gene sequence: CDR1 SNHLY, CDR2 FYNNEI. The CDR3 nucleotides are TGTGCCAGCAGTGACAGGACCTACGAGCAGTACTTC. As protein: CASSDRTYEQYF.

This CDR3 reads CASSVRGPNEKLFF. In DNA, the CDR3 is TGTGCCAGCAGCGTCAGGGGTCCAAATGAAAAACTGTTTTTT. The chain carries TRBV5-4 and TRBJ1-4, with a tentative D call TRBD1 (6 bases). Germline V gives CDR1 SGHNT, CDR2 YYREEE (reference sequence). The CDR3 is made up of 14 amino acids. V was cut by 4 bases and J by 5 bases, with 12 bases left in between.

This chain joins TRBV28 and TRBJ1-4; the match to TRBD1 covers 8 bases. The J segment lost 7 bases and the V segment lost 8 bases, leaving 9 bases of the junction unmatched. CDR1 is MDHEN, CDR2 SYDVKM, per germline. The CDR3 is 14 residues long. The CDR3 nucleotides are TGTGCCAGCCGGTCCCCAGGGGGCTTTGAAAAACTGTTTTTT. Translation gives CASRSPGGFEKLFF.

This chain uses TRBV28 with TRBJ2-1; no reliable D call. This CDR3 has 12 residues. Germline loops: CDR1 MDHEN, CDR2 SYDVKM. V was trimmed by 6 bases and J by 6 bases, leaving 9 bases between them. The CDR3 DNA sequence: TGTGCCAGCAGATCCCCTAGCAATGAGCAGTTCTTC. This translates into CASRSPSNEQFF.

CDR3 DNA sequence: TGTGCCTGGAGTTCACTAGCGGGGGGGCCAGATACGCAGTATTTT. It encodes CAWSSLAGGPDTQYF. The chain employs TRBV30 and TRBJ2-3; 13 positions agree with TRBD2. Germline V gene lookup returns CDR1 GTSNPN and CDR2 SVGIG (reference sequence). V was pared by 2 bases and J by 4 bases, with 3 bases of the junction left unmatched. The CDR3 sequence is 15 residues long.

V is TRBV3-1 (or the pseudogene TRBV3-2) and J is TRBJ2-2, with a weak D call TRBD2 (5 bases). Germline values: CDR1 LGHDT, CDR2 YNNKEL (reference sequence). The V end lost 4 bases, the J end lost 2 bases, and 8 bases lay between the germline ends. The CDR3 totals 14 residues. The CDR3 nucleotides are TGTGCCAGCAGCCCGCCTAGCAACACCGGGGAGCTGTTTTTT. It is translated as CASSPPSNTGELFF.

The rearrangement links TRBV9 to TRBJ1-1, with 8 bases fitting TRBD1. The CDR3 covers 15 residues. The V gene end was trimmed by 4 bases and the J gene end by 3 bases; junction bases not matched to a gene: 8. The germline V gene encodes CDR1 SGDLS and CDR2 YYNGEE. For the CDR3, the DNA is TGTGCCAGCAGCATACGGACAGGGTTGTACACTGAAGCTTTCTTT. Amino acids: CASSIRTGLYTEAFF. Using reference TRBV9 and TRBJ1-1 for the parts outside the CDR3, the full variable domain is DSGVTQTPKHLITATGQRVTLRCSPRSGDLSVYWYQQSLDQGLQFLIQYYNGEERAKGNILERFSAQQFPDLHSELNLSSLELGDSALYFCASSIRTGLYTEAFFGQGTRLTVV.